This T cell receptor beta chain is from a study of blood T cell repertoires in COVID-19. Study overall: Specimens from acute and convalescent COVID-19 originated in the United States, Italy and Spain. T cells, B-cell-depleted T cells, or PBMCs supplied cDNA or gDNA.

In the authors' methods: Amplifying reference gene primers gave estimates of nucleated cell counts. Produced via immunoSEQ multiplex PCR; TCRdb's table is partial and in-frame only. That table gives V, J and clone size, and the DNA gave D and trimming. The profile shows 60,000 to 80,000 clones, around 87% of them singletons. Germline V gives CDR1 LNHDA, CDR2 SQIVND (reference sequence). Trimming removed 7 bases at V and 2 bases at J, with 12 bases between. The CDR3 extends over 13 amino acids. This receptor was identified in a man in his sixties or seventies with acute or convalescent COVID-19. The chain carries TRBV19 and TRBJ2-7; D call uncertain. Specimen: peripheral blood. Here the CDR3 DNA reads TGTGCCAGTACCGCGACTGGTACCTACGAGCAGTACTTC. It encodes CASTATGTYEQYF. Supplemented by reference TRBV19 and TRBJ2-7, the full variable domain reads DGGITQSPKYLFRKEGQNVTLSCEQNLNHDAMYWYRQDPGQGLRLIYYSQIVNDFQKGDIAEGYSVSREKKESFPLTVTSAQKNPTAFYLCASTATGTYEQYFGPGTRLTVT.